One and the same sample provided the 30 T cell receptor beta chains below, sequenced in a study of patients and donors after allogeneic stem cell transplantation (dated by TCRdb to the early 2020s). Receptor libraries were prepared by RT-PCR. Sequencing took place on a NextSeq 550. TCRdb reworked the public reads: Q25 trimming with fastp, MiXCR clone assembly, productive beta chains retained. Rows matching on CDR3 protein sequence are summarized as one entry with the most common DNA and genes. Within this sample are a few hundred thousand distinct CDR3 sequences, with less than 50% of them counted one time only. Of the sample, around 10% falls within the top ten clones. Source material: blood, either unsorted or a sorted T cell fraction (not recorded which). Receptors were obtained from a human donor who was either an allogeneic HSCT recipient or a stem cell or donor lymphocyte infusion donor (not recorded which). It is not recorded whose cells these are; they may come from a transplant donor.

The chain has TRBV5-5 and TRBJ2-5; unclear D gene. The length of the CDR3 is 14 residues. The V gene's germline CDR1 is SGHKS and CDR2 YYEKEE (reference sequence). V was shortened by 1 base and J by 2 bases, with 9 bases between the two germline ends. Written as DNA, the CDR3 is TGTGCCAGCAGCTTGTGGGCGGATCAAGAGACCCAGTACTTC. Its translation is CASSLWADQETQYF.

The rearrangement joins TRBV18 to TRBJ2-7; 7 bases are shared with TRBD1. CDR1 is KGHSH and CDR2 is LQKENI in the germline V gene. The CDR3 consists of 15 residues. V lost 3 bases, J lost 6 bases, and 11 bases stayed unmatched. For the CDR3, the DNA is TGTGCCAGCTCACCGCAGACAGGGAACCCCCTCGAGCAGTACTTC. Translated, it gives CASSPQTGNPLEQYF. Together with reference TRBV18 and TRBJ2-7, the CDR3 gives the full variable domain: NAGVMQNPRHLVRRRGQEARLRCSPMKGHSHVYWYRQLPEEGLKFMVYLQKENIIDESGMPKERFSAEFPKEGPSILRIQQVVRGDSAAYFCASSPQTGNPLEQYFGPGTRLTVT.

This chain joins TRBV3-1 and TRBJ2-1; D may be TRBD1 or TRBD2 (5 bases each). This CDR3 contains 15 residues. Looked up from germline, CDR1 is LGHDT and CDR2 is YNNKEL (reference sequence). Trimming stripped 4 bases from V and 2 bases from J, with 12 bases between. The CDR3 sequence: CASSPDTSPYNEQFF. CDR3 DNA sequence: TGTGCCAGCAGCCCGGACACTAGTCCCTACAATGAGCAGTTCTTC.

Many counts were recorded for this clonotype. V usage is TRBV28 and J usage is TRBJ1-5; D is unresolved. Germline assignment: CDR1 MDHEN and CDR2 SYDVKM. The CDR3 runs 11 residues. Trimming removed 6 bases from V and 11 bases from J, with 11 bases in between. CDR3 sequence (DNA): TGTGCCAGCAGCGGTCCTCCAACCCAGCATTTT. Translating gives CASSGPPTQHF.

This clonotype has a handful of counts. The rearrangement links TRBV24-1 to TRBJ2-7; 8 positions match TRBD1. After removal of 4 bases from V and 5 bases from J, the junction contained 3 bases not matched to a gene. Germline V lookup: CDR1 KGHDR, CDR2 SFDVKD. CDR3 size: 13 residues. CDR3 nucleotides: TGTGCCACCAGTGAAGCAGGGGGCCACGAGCAGTACTTC. It encodes CATSEAGGHEQYF.

J is TRBJ1-5 and V is TRBV28; D unclear. Germline V gene sequence: CDR1 MDHEN, CDR2 SYDVKM. This CDR3 comprises 15 residues. V lost 10 bases and J lost 2, with 18 bases in between. The CDR3 spells CAIASGRWGNQPQHF. The CDR3, as DNA: TGTGCCATCGCATCAGGCCGGTGGGGCAATCAGCCCCAGCATTTT.

This chain's CDR3 is CASSLTTSIQPQHF. The CDR3 DNA sequence: TGTGCCAGCAGTTTGACAACCTCCATTCAGCCCCAGCATTTT. The chain links TRBV28 to TRBJ1-5; no clear D gene. Germline V lookup: CDR1 MDHEN, CDR2 SYDVKM. The CDR3 consists of 14 residues. V dropped 3 bases and J dropped 6 bases, with 12 bases sitting between them.

This clonotype was found a few times. The genes are TRBV27 and TRBJ1-5; D is perhaps TRBD1 (6 bases). This CDR3 spans 17 amino acids. The V end was cut by 5 bases, the J end by 0 bases, with 17 bases between. Germline V CDR1 and CDR2: MNHEY, SMNVEV (reference sequence). CDR3 sequence (DNA): TGTGCCAGCAGTCCGGGACACAGACCTTATAGCAATCAGCCCCAGCATTTT. This encodes CASSPGHRPYSNQPQHF.

This clonotype was seen only once. V gene TRBV7-3 combines with J gene TRBJ1-1; D remains unclear. There are 14 residues in the CDR3. Germline V gene sequence: CDR1 SGHTA, CDR2 FQGTGA. Deletions cut 1 base from V and 3 bases from J, with 9 bases between. The CDR3 reads CASSLNVWDTEAFF. The CDR3 DNA reads TGTGCCAGCAGCTTAAACGTGTGGGACACTGAAGCTTTCTTT.

As DNA, the CDR3 is TGTGCCTGGGGCCGACATGGAAGCAATCAGCCCCAGCATTTT. The encoded protein is CAWGRHGSNQPQHF. The rearrangement uses TRBV30 and TRBJ1-5; D gene ambiguous. Deletions cut 5 bases from V and 1 base from J, with 12 bases between. Per the germline V gene, CDR1 is GTSNPN and CDR2 is SVGIG (reference sequence). CDR3 length equals 14 residues.

The chain carries TRBV5-1 and TRBJ2-3; D is undetermined. The CDR3 covers 14 residues. Trimming shortened V by 4 bases and J by 4 bases, and 13 bases separated the two germline ends. CDR1 is SGHRS and CDR2 is YFSETQ in the germline V gene. The CDR3 sequence: CASSLEYSADTQYF. The CDR3 bases are TGCGCCAGCAGCCTGGAATACAGTGCAGATACGCAGTATTTT.

This sequence joins TRBV12-3 or TRBV12-4 and TRBJ2-3; 10 positions match TRBD1. The junction had 5 bases not matched to a gene; V was cut back by 6 bases and J by 2 bases. CDR3 length equals 15 residues. The CDR3 sequence is CASSPGQGNTDTQYF. The CDR3 DNA reads as TGTGCCAGCAGCCCGGGACAGGGGAACACAGATACGCAGTATTTT.

This chain links TRBV28 with TRBJ1-2; D is possibly TRBD1 (5 bases). The V gene's germline CDR1 is MDHEN and CDR2 SYDVKM. The CDR3 has 15 residues. The ends were cut back, 5 bases at V and 5 bases at J, with 18 bases in the middle. CDR3 sequence (DNA): TGTGCCAGCAGTCCTGGGGGGAAAGCGCGGTATGGCTACACCTTC. Translated: CASSPGGKARYGYTF.

V usage is TRBV6-5 and J usage is TRBJ1-2; D possibly corresponds to TRBD1 (6 bases). Germline CDR1 reads MNHEY; CDR2 reads SVGAGI. The ends were cut back, 0 bases at V and 5 bases at J, with 13 bases in the middle. CDR3 length equals 15 residues. The CDR3 loop reads CASSYSSGVGYGYTF. CDR3 nucleotide sequence: TGTGCCAGCAGTTACTCGTCAGGGGTAGGATATGGCTACACCTTC.

The chain joins TRBV7-9 to TRBJ1-2; the D is unclear. Deletions cut 1 base from V and 6 bases from J, with 9 bases between. The CDR3 is 13 residues long. The germline V gene has CDR1 SEHNR and CDR2 FQNEAQ (reference sequence). CDR3 in amino acids: CASSLGNKNGYTF. CDR3 DNA sequence: TGTGCCAGCAGCTTAGGGAACAAGAATGGCTACACCTTC.

This clonotype was recorded once. The chain combines TRBV4-1 with TRBJ1-6; maybe TRBD1 (5 bases). This CDR3 has 13 residues. CDR1 and CDR2 (germline): MGHRA, YSYEKL. V lost 2 bases, J lost 8 bases, and 7 bases lay in between. This CDR3 is CASSQRGDSPLHF. CDR3 sequence (DNA): TGCGCCAGCAGCCAACGAGGGGATTCACCCCTCCACTTT.

The chain carries TRBV6-5 and TRBJ1-2, with unresolved D. Germline assignment: CDR1 MNHEY and CDR2 SVGAGI. The CDR3 runs to 13 residues. Trimming cost V 3 bases and J 5 bases, with 10 bases left between them. DNA of the CDR3: TGTGCCAGCAGTTATAAGTATAGTTATGGCTACACCTTC. Translated: CASSYKYSYGYTF.

This sequence joins TRBV4-3 and TRBJ1-2; D call uncertain. This CDR3 is built from 18 residues. In germline, CDR1 is LGHNA, CDR2 YSLEER. With 0 bases removed from V and 4 bases from J, the gap between germline ends came to 21 bases. CDR3 amino acids: CASSQDRSGPRRFYGYTF. CDR3 in DNA: TGCGCCAGCAGCCAAGATAGGTCTGGTCCCCGACGGTTCTATGGCTACACCTTC.

DNA for the CDR3: TGTGCCAGCAGCCTCAGGGACTTGGGTGAAAAACTGTTTTTT. It is translated as CASSLRDLGEKLFF. The chain joins TRBV28 to TRBJ1-4; maybe TRBD1 (5 bases). From germline, CDR1 is MDHEN and CDR2 SYDVKM. The germline V and J ends were trimmed by 6 bases and 7 bases, with 15 bases remaining between them. This CDR3 is 14 amino acids long.

This chain links TRBV12-3 or TRBV12-4 with TRBJ1-5; D ambiguous. V dropped 2 bases and J dropped 5 bases, with 7 bases sitting between them. The CDR3 totals 13 residues. In DNA form, the CDR3 reads TGTGCCAGCAGTTTAAGGGCCGATCAGCCCCAGCATTTT. Its protein is CASSLRADQPQHF.

The rearrangement joins TRBV6-2 or TRBV6-3 to TRBJ2-7; D uncertain. CDR1 is MNHEY, CDR2 SVGEGT, per germline. CDR3 length equals 14 residues. V lost 0 bases and J lost 4, with 10 bases in between. The CDR3 is CASSYSWGRYEQYF. CDR3 DNA: TGTGCCAGCAGTTACTCTTGGGGAAGGTACGAGCAGTACTTC.

This rearrangement joins TRBV29-1 to TRBJ2-4, with 8 bases identical to TRBD1. The V segment lost 4 bases and the J segment 3 bases; nucleotides outside the gene matches: 8. There are 15 residues in the CDR3. The germline gives CDR1 SQVTM, CDR2 ANQGSEA. CDR3 in amino acids: CSVGPGTGGKNIQYF. CDR3 DNA sequence: TGCAGCGTTGGACCCGGGACAGGAGGCAAAAACATTCAGTACTTC.

CDR3 DNA: TGTGCCAGCAGCGCGACAGAGTATAGCAATCAGCCCCAGCATTTT. Protein product: CASSATEYSNQPQHF. The chain employs TRBV7-2 and TRBJ1-5; D is perhaps TRBD1 (5 bases). The CDR3 is made up of 15 amino acids. Germline lookup yields CDR1 SGHTA and CDR2 FQGNSA. Trimming removed 5 bases from V and 0 bases from J, with 11 bases in between.

This clonotype was counted only a few times. This sequence joins TRBV20-1 and TRBJ2-7; D gene unclear. The CDR3 spans 14 residues. Per the germline V gene, CDR1 is DFQATT and CDR2 is SNEGSKA (reference sequence). The CDR3 reads CSLFSEGLSYEQYF. DNA of the CDR3: TGCTCCCTATTTTCCGAAGGCCTTTCCTACGAGCAGTACTTC.

This clonotype was counted only a few times. The rearrangement joins TRBV4-3 to TRBJ1-6, with 11 bases identical to TRBD1. Germline CDR1 reads LGHNA; CDR2 reads YSLEER. J gave up 9 bases and V 1 base, and 2 bases lay outside the gene matches. The CDR3 covers 15 residues. The CDR3 region is CASSQGTGGLSPLHF. The CDR3 nucleotides are TGCGCCAGCAGCCAAGGGACAGGGGGCCTTTCACCCCTCCACTTT.

This sequence joins TRBV4-3 and TRBJ1-6; D is ambiguous. There are 16 residues in the CDR3. Germline CDR1 is LGHNA and CDR2 is YSLEER. V was pared by 0 bases and J by 5 bases, with 11 bases between. CDR3 in DNA: TGCGCCAGCAGCCAAGATAGGTTGGATCATAATTCACCCCTCCACTTT. Translating gives CASSQDRLDHNSPLHF.

This sequence joins TRBV7-9 and TRBJ2-1; 9 nucleotides align to TRBD1. V shed 3 bases, J shed 7 bases, and the junction held 4 bases outside the gene matches. The CDR3 length is 14 residues. The V gene's germline CDR1 is SEHNR and CDR2 FQNEAQ (reference sequence). The CDR3 coding sequence is TGTGCCAGCAGCTTGCCCGGGACAGGGAATGAGCAGTTCTTC. It encodes CASSLPGTGNEQFF.

This clonotype was detected many times. This chain connects TRBV12-3 or TRBV12-4 to TRBJ1-2, with TRBD1 matching over 12 bases. V shed 6 bases, J shed 6 bases, and the junction held 5 bases outside the gene matches. The CDR3 spans 14 residues. CDR3 loop: CASSPGTGGHGYTF. DNA of the CDR3: TGTGCCAGCAGCCCCGGGACAGGGGGCCATGGCTACACCTTC.

The V call is TRBV5-1, the J call TRBJ2-5; D may be TRBD2 (6 bases). CDR1 SGHRS and CDR2 YFSETQ come from the germline V gene. V was shortened by 4 bases and J by 5 bases, with 12 bases between the two germline ends. This CDR3 contains 13 residues. The CDR3 DNA reads TGCGCCAGCAGCGCTAGCGAGGGGGAGACCCAGTACTTC. Its translation is CASSASEGETQYF.

The chain uses TRBV29-1 and TRBJ2-3; 10 nucleotides line up with TRBD2. This CDR3 region has 16 residues. The V gene's germline CDR1 is SQVTM and CDR2 ANQGSEA. V lost 1 base, J lost 2 bases, and 6 bases stayed unmatched. CDR3 in amino acids: CSVEGLAGEITDTQYF. The CDR3 coding sequence is TGCAGCGTTGAAGGACTAGCGGGCGAGATCACAGATACGCAGTATTTT.